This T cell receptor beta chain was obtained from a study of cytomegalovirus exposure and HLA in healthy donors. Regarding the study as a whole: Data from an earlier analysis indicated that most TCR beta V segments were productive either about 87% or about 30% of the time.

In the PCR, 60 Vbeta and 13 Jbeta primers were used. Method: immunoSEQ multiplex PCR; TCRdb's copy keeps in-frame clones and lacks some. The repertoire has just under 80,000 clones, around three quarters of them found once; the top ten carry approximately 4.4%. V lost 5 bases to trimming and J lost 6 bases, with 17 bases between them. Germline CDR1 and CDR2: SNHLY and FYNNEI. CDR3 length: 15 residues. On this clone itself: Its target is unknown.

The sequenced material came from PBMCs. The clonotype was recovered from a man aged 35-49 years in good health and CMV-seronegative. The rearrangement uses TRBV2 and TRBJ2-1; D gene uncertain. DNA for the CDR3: TGTGCCAGCAGTATTGCTACCCTCCCCGGCAATGAGCAGTTCTTC. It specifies CASSIATLPGNEQFF.